These 9 T cell receptor beta chains were all obtained from the same sample, sequenced in a study of glioma-infiltrating T cells. TCR alpha and beta CDR3 regions were amplified from RNA using iRepertoire nested multiplex PCR. TCRdb reanalysed the multiplex PCR reads using MiXCR and keeps one entry per CDR3 protein. The repertoire holds 44,000 or so distinct CDR3 sequences, about a fifth seen once, with approximately 6.4% in the top ten. The sample taken for sequencing was glioma tissue, nonneoplastic brain tissue, or PBMCs (not recorded which). The origin of the receptors is a human donor with low-grade glioma or glioblastoma, undergoing nonglioma brain surgery, or in good health (not recorded which).

This clonotype was observed many times. The chain couples TRBV18 to TRBJ2-1; 12 bases fit TRBD2. The CDR3 spans 16 residues. J gave up 2 bases and V 5 bases, and 4 bases lay outside the gene matches. The V gene's germline CDR1 is KGHSH and CDR2 LQKENI. DNA of the CDR3: TGTGCCAGCTCAAGACTAGCGGGGGCAACCTACAATGAGCAGTTCTTC. The encoded protein is CASSRLAGATYNEQFF. The full variable domain, its missing parts supplied by reference TRBV18 and TRBJ2-1, is NAGVMQNPRHLVRRRGQEARLRCSPMKGHSHVYWYRQLPEEGLKFMVYLQKENIIDESGMPKERFSAEFPKEGPSILRIQQVVRGDSAAYFCASSRLAGATYNEQFFGPGTRLTVL.

Comment on this clonotype: This may be a read error, as it is one base from a much larger clone. The rearrangement uses TRBV2 and TRBJ2-3; 8 bases align to TRBD2. CDR1 SNHLY and CDR2 FYNNEI come from the germline V gene. Losses at the gene ends were 5 bases for V and 6 bases for J; bases not matched to a gene: 7. CDR3 length equals 14 residues. The CDR3 bases are TGTGCCAGCAGTTGCACTAGCGGCTACGATACGCAGTATTTT. Residues: CASSCTSGYDTQYF.

This clonotype has ten or more counts. The V call is TRBV12-3 or TRBV12-4, the J call TRBJ2-5; 10 bases are shared with TRBD1. V lost 7 bases to trimming and J lost 1 base; unmatched junction nucleotides: 6. This CDR3 spans 15 amino acids. This chain's CDR3 is CASIPGQGSQETQYF. As DNA, the CDR3 is TGTGCCAGCATCCCGGGACAGGGGTCCCAAGAGACCCAGTACTTC.

This clonotype showed up many times. The J gene is TRBJ1-1, the V gene TRBV14; D not certain. Germline assignment: CDR1 SGHDN and CDR2 FVKESK. V lost 0 bases and J lost 11, with 13 bases in between. The CDR3 is 13 amino acids. The CDR3 DNA sequence: TGTGCCAGCAGCCAAGAACATCCGATCGTGGCTTTCTTT. This translates into CASSQEHPIVAFF.

V is TRBV4-2 and J is TRBJ2-1, with 8 bases that match TRBD2. The V gene end was trimmed by 4 bases and the J gene end by 5 bases; junction bases not matched to a gene: 4. The CDR3 length is 14 residues. CDR1 and CDR2 from the germline V gene are LGHNA and YNFKEQ. The CDR3 DNA reads TGTGCCAGCAGCCCACTAGCGGTAGACAATGAGCAGTTCTTC. The encoded protein is CASSPLAVDNEQFF.

This clonotype was seen many times. V gene TRBV6-1 combines with J gene TRBJ2-3; no clear D. Trimming stripped 8 bases from V and 12 bases from J, with 12 bases between. CDR1 is MNHNS and CDR2 is SASEGT in the germline V gene. The CDR3 is made up of 10 amino acids. The CDR3 DNA sequence: TGTGCCAGCGTCGGCCCTCTTCAGTATTTT. It codes for CASVGPLQYF.

By share, this clonotype ranks as medium-sized. This chain links TRBV20-1 with TRBJ1-5, with unresolved D. Germline lookup yields CDR1 DFQATT and CDR2 SNEGSKA (reference sequence). The CDR3 runs to 11 residues. The V and J ends lost 1 base and 11 bases respectively, with 9 bases between them. DNA of the CDR3: TGCAGTGCTAGAGGAAGGCAGTCCCAGCATTTT. This translates into CSARGRQSQHF.

This clonotype has at least ten counts. The rearrangement uses TRBV3-1 and TRBJ2-1; D is possibly TRBD1 (6 bases). This CDR3 has 14 residues. Germline V CDR1 and CDR2: LGHDT, YNNKEL (reference sequence). With 5 bases removed from V and 4 bases from J, the gap between germline ends came to 12 bases. Written as DNA, the CDR3 is TGTGCCAGCAGCTCACTTACAGGGTACAATGAGCAGTTCTTC. Amino acids: CASSSLTGYNEQFF.

This clonotype was found a few times. V is TRBV19 and J is TRBJ2-1; the match to TRBD2 covers 7 bases. Germline CDR1 LNHDA, CDR2 SQIVND (reference sequence). This CDR3 contains 15 residues. Trimming removed 5 bases from V and 4 bases from J; junction bases left unmatched: 8. For the CDR3, the DNA is TGTGCCAGTAGTCCTCCTGGGGGGGGTTACAATGAGCAGTTCTTC. It specifies CASSPPGGGYNEQFF.